This T cell receptor (beta chain) was retrieved from a study of PD-1 blockade in classical Hodgkin lymphoma. Trimming pared 0 bases from V and 7 bases from J, leaving 19 bases between. In germline, CDR1 is SGHRS, CDR2 YFSETQ. The CDR3 is made up of 16 amino acids. Regarding time point: newly diagnosed, previously untreated cHL patient sample. Sequenced by immunoSEQ multiplex PCR; TCRdb stores in-frame clones only, minus some. The table lists approximately 35,000 clones, 90% to 95% of them singletons, with about 2.3% in the top ten. The clonotype originates from a human donor with classical Hodgkin lymphoma. Sequencing was done on a sample of peripheral blood mononuclear cells (PBMCs). The chain joins TRBV5-1 to TRBJ1-1; D may be TRBD1 (5 bases). This CDR3 reads CASSLGARNRPSEAFF. DNA of the CDR3: TGCGCCAGCAGCTTGGGGGCTAGGAACAGGCCTAGTGAAGCTTTCTTT.